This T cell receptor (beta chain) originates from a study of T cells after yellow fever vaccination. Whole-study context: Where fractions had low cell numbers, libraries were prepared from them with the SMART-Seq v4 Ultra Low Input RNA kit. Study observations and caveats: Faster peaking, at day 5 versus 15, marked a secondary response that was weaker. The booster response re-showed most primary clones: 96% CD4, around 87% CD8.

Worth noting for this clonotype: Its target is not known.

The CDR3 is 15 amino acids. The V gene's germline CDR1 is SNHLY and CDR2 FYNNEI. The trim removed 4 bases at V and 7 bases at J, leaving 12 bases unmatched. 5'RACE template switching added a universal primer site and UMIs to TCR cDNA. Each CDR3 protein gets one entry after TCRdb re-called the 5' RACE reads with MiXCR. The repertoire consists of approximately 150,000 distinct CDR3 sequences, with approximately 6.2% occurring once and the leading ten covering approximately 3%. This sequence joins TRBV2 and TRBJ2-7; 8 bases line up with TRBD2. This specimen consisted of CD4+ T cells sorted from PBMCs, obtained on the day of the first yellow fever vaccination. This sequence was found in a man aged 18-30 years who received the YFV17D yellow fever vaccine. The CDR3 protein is CASSVNGGDVEEQYF. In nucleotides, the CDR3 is TGTGCCAGCAGTGTAAACGGGGGGGACGTGGAAGAGCAGTACTTC.